These 7 T cell receptor beta chains share one sample of origin, sequenced in a study of T cell repertoires in cytomegalovirus infection. TCRdb re-derived calls from the reads in MiXCR, one entry per CDR3 protein. The table has around 200,000 distinct CDR3 sequences, 17% seen once. The sample consisted of CD8+ T cells from PBMCs. The source is a human donor in good health (CMV status not recorded). Some clones in this sample may be carry-over from other donors' samples.

This clonotype was detected a few times. The chain employs TRBV28 and TRBJ2-7; 8 nucleotides line up with TRBD2. Germline V gene lookup returns CDR1 MDHEN and CDR2 SYDVKM. The CDR3 sequence is 14 residues long. Trimming at V came to 1 base and at J to 6 bases, leaving 5 bases not matched to a gene. The CDR3, as DNA: TGTGCCAGCAGTTTATCTCTCCGGGGGGGCGAGCAGTACTTC. Translating gives CASSLSLRGGEQYF.

The chain carries TRBV28 and TRBJ1-1; D is perhaps TRBD1 (5 bases). The CDR3 runs 14 residues. Germline V gene sequence: CDR1 MDHEN, CDR2 SYDVKM. V lost 3 bases and J 4 bases, leaving 12 bases between the germline ends. The CDR3 protein is CASSFRGAGTEAFF. The CDR3 nucleotides are TGTGCCAGCAGTTTTAGGGGTGCAGGCACTGAAGCTTTCTTT.

This clonotype was observed a handful of times. The rearrangement uses TRBV5-5 and TRBJ2-1; 8 bases match TRBD1. The germline gives CDR1 SGHKS, CDR2 YYEKEE (reference sequence). The V and J ends lost 4 bases and 0 bases, in that order; junction bases with no gene match: 3. The CDR3 runs to 15 residues. The CDR3 sequence is CASSPGQASYNEQFF. CDR3 coding DNA: TGTGCCAGCAGCCCGGGACAGGCCTCCTACAATGAGCAGTTCTTC.

This sequence joins TRBV12-5 and TRBJ2-3; D could derive from TRBD1 or TRBD2 (5 bases each). CDR3 size: 13 residues. Germline assignment: CDR1 LGHNT and CDR2 FRNRAP. V was clipped by 6 bases and J by 1 base, with 8 bases between them. The CDR3 DNA is TGTGCTAGTGGCAGGGACCGCACAGATACGCAGTATTTT. Translated: CASGRDRTDTQYF.

This sequence joins TRBV9 and TRBJ1-3, with a possible D match to TRBD1 (6 bases). The V gene lost 5 bases and the J gene lost 2 bases, with 20 bases spanning the gap. The CDR3 runs 17 residues. The germline gives CDR1 SGDLS, CDR2 YYNGEE. CDR3: CASSLSGTGYPGNTIYF. The CDR3 coding sequence is TGTGCCAGCAGTCTATCCGGAACAGGGTATCCTGGAAACACCATATATTTT.

This clonotype was seen a handful of times. The genes are TRBV12-3 or TRBV12-4 and TRBJ1-1, with 10 bases matching TRBD1. This CDR3 spans 15 amino acids. With V trimmed by 7 bases and J by 5 bases, 10 bases remained unmatched. The DNA of the CDR3 is TGTGCCAGCACCCTTCTGACAGGGGGCATAACTGAAGCTTTCTTT. It specifies CASTLLTGGITEAFF.

The J gene is TRBJ1-5, the V gene TRBV27, with D unclear. This CDR3 has 14 amino acids. Trimming pared 0 bases from V and 3 bases from J, leaving 6 bases between. Germline CDR1 MNHEY, CDR2 SMNVEV (reference sequence). This CDR3 reads CASSLSGYNQPQHF. The DNA for the CDR3 is TGTGCCAGCAGTTTATCGGGATACAATCAGCCCCAGCATTTT.